These 25 T cell receptor beta chains came from one sample sequenced in a study of beta chain features in type 1 diabetes. cDNA synthesis used the whole RNA isolate, giving expressed TCRB sequences. Libraries were prepared by immunoSEQ multiplex PCR; TCRdb keeps only in-frame clonotypes and omits some of them. The sample lists roughly 500,000 clones; roughly 31% were seen once. Sequenced: naive CD4+ T cells from blood. The receptors originated from a young man in good health.

This clone was picked up a small number of times. V is TRBV30 and J is TRBJ2-4, with D hard to call. V was trimmed by 4 bases and J by 0 bases, leaving 7 bases between them. Germline V gene sequence: CDR1 GTSNPN, CDR2 SVGIG (reference sequence). This CDR3 has 13 amino acids. The CDR3 spells CAWTGRAKNIQYF. CDR3 DNA: TGTGCCTGGACGGGTAGAGCCAAAAACATTCAGTACTTC.

This clone turned up a few times. The chain carries TRBV23-1 and TRBJ2-3, with D perhaps TRBD1 (5 bases). TRBV23-1 is sorted into the ORF group, with uncertain function. V lost 10 bases and J 5 bases, leaving 16 bases between the germline ends. The CDR3 extends over 13 amino acids. The CDR3 here is CAKKGAGVDTQYF. In nucleotides, the CDR3 is TGCGCCAAAAAAGGGGCAGGAGTAGATACGCAGTATTTT.

This chain connects TRBV30 to TRBJ2-5, with TRBD2 matching over 14 bases. J gave up 5 bases and V 8 bases, and 7 bases lay outside the gene matches. This CDR3 comprises 14 residues. Germline V gene data show CDR1 as GTSNPN and CDR2 as SVGIG (reference sequence). The CDR3 bases are TGTGCCGGGGCCCGACTAGCGGGAGGGGAGACCCAGTACTTC. Protein: CAGARLAGGETQYF.

This clone was found a few times. This sequence joins TRBV2 and TRBJ2-1, with D uncertain. V shed 7 bases and J shed 8 bases, with 9 bases lying between them. Germline loops: CDR1 SNHLY, CDR2 FYNNEI. The CDR3 sequence is 11 residues long. The CDR3 spells CASTRTDEQFF. The DNA of the CDR3 is TGTGCCAGCACTAGAACCGATGAGCAGTTCTTC.

V and J are TRBV7-9 and TRBJ2-3; D is ambiguous. Between the trimmed V and J ends, which lost 2 bases and 0 bases, there was a span of 9 bases. CDR3 size: 15 residues. Per germline, CDR1 SEHNR and CDR2 FQNEAQ (reference sequence). The CDR3 is CASSLYQPSTDTQYF. In DNA, the CDR3 is TGTGCCAGCAGCTTATATCAGCCCAGCACAGATACGCAGTATTTT.

There are a few counts of this clone. The chain uses TRBV30 and TRBJ1-1, with a possible D match to TRBD1 (5 bases). V dropped 2 bases and J dropped 1 base, with 11 bases sitting between them. The CDR3 totals 14 residues. CDR1 and CDR2 from the germline V gene are GTSNPN and SVGIG (reference sequence). CDR3 residues: CAWSPRAQNTEAFF. CDR3 coding DNA: TGTGCCTGGAGTCCCAGGGCCCAGAACACTGAAGCTTTCTTT.

There are a few counts of this clone. The chain combines TRBV29-1 with TRBJ2-5, with TRBD2 matching 8 bases. The J call is doubtful: the DNA matches TRBJ2-7 better. Germline V gene sequence: CDR1 SQVTM, CDR2 ANQGSEA. This CDR3 contains 14 residues. For the CDR3, the DNA is TGCAGCGTTTCCCACAGCGGGAGATCCTACGAGCAGTACTTC. Encoded protein: CSVSHSGRSYEQYF.

The chain carries TRBV2 and TRBJ2-5; TRBD2 matches at 9 bases. In germline, CDR1 is SNHLY, CDR2 FYNNEI. V shed 7 bases and J 4 bases; nucleotides not matched to a gene: 7. The CDR3 contains 14 residues. The CDR3, as DNA: TGTGCCAGCAACGTCATGGGACTAGCAGAGACCCAGTACTTC. Translating gives CASNVMGLAETQYF. Full variable domain (missing parts from reference TRBV2 and TRBJ2-5): EPEVTQTPSHQVTQMGQEVILRCVPISNHLYFYWYRQILGQKVEFLVSFYNNEISEKSEIFDDQFSVERPDGSNFTLKIRSTKLEDSAMYFCASNVMGLAETQYFGPGTRLLVL.

The J gene is TRBJ1-1, the V gene TRBV10-3; D remains unclear. CDR1 ENHRY and CDR2 SYGVKD come from the germline V gene. The length of the CDR3 is 14 residues. V dropped 1 base and J dropped 1 base, with 7 bases sitting between them. Here the CDR3 DNA reads TGTGCCATCAGTGAGTACGCAGGGAACACTGAAGCTTTCTTT. Translating gives CAISEYAGNTEAFF.

This rearrangement joins TRBV7-2 to TRBJ1-2, with no clear D. V lost 2 bases and J lost 7, with 11 bases in between. CDR3 length: 13 residues. CDR1 SGHTA and CDR2 FQGNSA come from the germline V gene. CDR3 region: CASSLLVSGGYTF. CDR3 bases: TGTGCCAGCAGCTTATTAGTGAGTGGTGGCTACACCTTC.

Only a few counts were recorded for this clone. The chain combines TRBV5-1 with TRBJ2-5; D is ambiguous. The CDR3 covers 12 residues. From germline, CDR1 is SGHRS and CDR2 YFSETQ. The V and J ends lost 4 bases and 5 bases respectively, with 9 bases between them. CDR3 nucleotide sequence: TGCGCCAGCAGCCAGGAACGGGAGACCCAGTACTTC. Translation gives CASSQERETQYF. Full variable domain (rest looked up from reference TRBV5-1 and TRBJ2-5): KAGVTQTPRYLIKTRGQQVTLSCSPISGHRSVSWYQQTPGQGLQFLFEYFSETQRNKGNFPGRFSGRQFSNSRSEMNVSTLELGDSALYLCASSQERETQYFGPGTRLLVL.

This clone was counted between two and nine times. V is TRBV5-4 and J is TRBJ2-7; tentatively, D is TRBD2 (6 bases). This CDR3 is 15 amino acids long. Trimming took 2 bases from V and 0 from J, leaving 12 bases between them. CDR1 and CDR2 from the germline V gene are SGHNT and YYREEE (reference sequence). CDR3 sequence: CASSLSSGSSYEQYF. DNA for the CDR3: TGTGCCAGCAGCTTAAGTAGCGGAAGCTCCTACGAGCAGTACTTC.

The chain combines TRBV6-5 with TRBJ2-1; 7 bases agree with TRBD2. CDR1 and CDR2 from the germline V gene are MNHEY and SVGAGI. The CDR3 has 13 residues. Germline trimming cut 7 bases from V and 14 bases from J; bases unmatched to any gene: 14. The CDR3 spells CASKILTGTKEFF. CDR3 nucleotide sequence: TGTGCCAGCAAAATACTAACCGGGACTAAGGAGTTCTTC.

V and J are TRBV29-1 and TRBJ2-2; TRBD2 aligns across 7 bases. The germline V gene has CDR1 SQVTM and CDR2 ANQGSEA. J was trimmed by 2 bases and V by 7 bases; bases with no gene match: 7. The CDR3 loop spans 14 amino acids. The CDR3 loop is CSGERGGNTGELFF. In DNA, the CDR3 is TGCAGCGGTGAGCGGGGAGGAAACACCGGGGAGCTGTTTTTT.

This clone turned up a few times. A junction boundary mismatches the germline segment, possibly from a read error. This chain uses TRBV7-7 with TRBJ2-1; 7 positions agree with TRBD1. The CDR3 is 16 residues long. Germline CDR1 and CDR2: SSHAT and FNYEAQ (reference sequence). CDR3 protein: CASSPRDSFILHEQFF. The CDR3 DNA sequence: TGTGCTAGCAGCCCCCGGGACAGTTTCATTCTTCATGAGCAGTTCTTC.

The CDR3 DNA reads TGTGCCAGCAGTTTTTCCAGGACTAGCGGGAGTTACGAGCAGTACTTC. Protein: CASSFSRTSGSYEQYF. This chain links TRBV27 with TRBJ2-7; the match to TRBD2 covers 13 bases. V shed 3 bases, J shed 4 bases, and the junction held 6 bases outside the gene matches. The germline CDR1 and CDR2 sequences are MNHEY and SMNVEV (reference sequence). The length of the CDR3 is 16 residues.

The table lists this clone with a few counts. Additional DNA sequences in this sample encode the identical CDR3. This chain connects TRBV7-2 to TRBJ2-7; D remains unclear. CDR1 is SGHTA and CDR2 is FQGNSA in the germline V gene. The V gene lost 0 bases and the J gene lost 0 bases, with 3 bases spanning the gap. The CDR3 consists of 13 residues. CDR3 DNA: TGTGCCAGCAGCTTAGCGTCCTCCTACGAGCAGTACTTC. It encodes CASSLASSYEQYF.

This clone occurred many times. The rearrangement uses TRBV7-8 and TRBJ2-4; TRBD2 matches at 12 bases. V lost 3 bases to trimming and J lost 0 bases; unmatched junction nucleotides: 9. The germline V gene has CDR1 SGHVS and CDR2 FQNEAQ. The CDR3 totals 19 residues. This CDR3 reads CASSLLLAGGTKAKNIQYF. In nucleotides, the CDR3 is TGTGCCAGCAGCTTGTTACTAGCGGGAGGCACCAAAGCCAAAAACATTCAGTACTTC.

This sequence joins TRBV30 and TRBJ1-1, with a possible D match to TRBD1 (6 bases). Germline loops: CDR1 GTSNPN, CDR2 SVGIG (reference sequence). With 2 bases removed from V and 4 bases from J, the gap between germline ends came to 11 bases. The CDR3 contains 13 residues. The CDR3, as DNA: TGTGCCTGGAGTAACAGGGCCGGCACTGAAGCTTTCTTT. Translating it yields CAWSNRAGTEAFF.

This clone was counted between two and nine times. The rearrangement links TRBV30 to TRBJ2-3; weak D call: TRBD2 (6 bases). Germline V gene lookup returns CDR1 GTSNPN and CDR2 SVGIG (reference sequence). The length of the CDR3 is 15 residues. The V and J ends lost 0 bases and 1 base respectively, with 11 bases between them. The CDR3 DNA is TGTGCCTGGAGTGTAGTGGCTAGCGGCACAGATACGCAGTATTTT. It is translated as CAWSVVASGTDTQYF.

This clone was recorded a few times. The rearrangement links TRBV30 to TRBJ2-7; D remains unclear. Germline-derived CDR1 and CDR2 are GTSNPN and SVGIG (reference sequence). Trimming cost V 5 bases and J 0 bases, with 11 bases left between them. The CDR3 spans 13 residues. In DNA, the CDR3 is TGTGCCTGGGCAAGGCTGAGCTCCTACGAGCAGTACTTC. Translating it yields CAWARLSSYEQYF.

The rearrangement joins TRBV28 to TRBJ2-5; TRBD2 aligns across 8 bases. This CDR3 contains 16 residues. CDR1 and CDR2 from the germline V gene are MDHEN and SYDVKM. V shed 5 bases and J 5 bases; nucleotides not matched to a gene: 13. DNA of the CDR3: TGTGCCAGCAGTGGCCCCCGACTAGCGTCGGTGGAGACCCAGTACTTC. As protein: CASSGPRLASVETQYF.

The V call is TRBV7-9, the J call TRBJ2-3; D is possibly TRBD2 (6 bases). V gave up 5 bases and J gave up 1 base, with 22 bases separating them. This CDR3 comprises 18 residues. Germline V gene lookup returns CDR1 SEHNR and CDR2 FQNEAQ (reference sequence). The CDR3 loop is CASSHPGGTVLGTDTQYF. The CDR3, as DNA: TGTGCCAGCAGCCACCCTGGGGGGACGGTCTTAGGCACAGATACGCAGTATTTT.

J is TRBJ2-5 and V is TRBV18; D uncertain. V lost 8 bases to trimming and J lost 1 base, with 2 bases between them. Germline V lookup: CDR1 KGHSH, CDR2 LQKENI. The CDR3 is 10 residues long. DNA for the CDR3: TGTGCCAGCCTCCAAGAGACCCAGTACTTC. Translated: CASLQETQYF.

The chain joins TRBV7-9 to TRBJ1-1; D may be TRBD1 (5 bases). V shed 4 bases and J shed 5 bases, with 14 bases lying between them. The CDR3 is made up of 14 amino acids. The germline V gene has CDR1 SEHNR and CDR2 FQNEAQ (reference sequence). The chain's CDR3 is CASSSRVGGTEAFF. The CDR3 coding sequence is TGTGCCAGCAGCTCCAGGGTCGGCGGTACTGAAGCTTTCTTT.